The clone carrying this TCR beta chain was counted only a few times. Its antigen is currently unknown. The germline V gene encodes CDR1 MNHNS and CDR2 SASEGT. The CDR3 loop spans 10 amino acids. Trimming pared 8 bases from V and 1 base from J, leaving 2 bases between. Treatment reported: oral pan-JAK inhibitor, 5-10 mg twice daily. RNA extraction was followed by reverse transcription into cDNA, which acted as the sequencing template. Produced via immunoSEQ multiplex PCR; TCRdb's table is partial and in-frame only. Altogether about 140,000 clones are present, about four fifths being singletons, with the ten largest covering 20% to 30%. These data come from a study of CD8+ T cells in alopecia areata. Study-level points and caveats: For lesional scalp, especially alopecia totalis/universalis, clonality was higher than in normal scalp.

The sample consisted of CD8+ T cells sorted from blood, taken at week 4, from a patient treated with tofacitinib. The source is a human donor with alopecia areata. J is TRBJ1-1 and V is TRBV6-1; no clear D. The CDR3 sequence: CASGNTEAFF. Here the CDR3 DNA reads TGTGCCAGCGGGAACACTGAAGCTTTCTTT.